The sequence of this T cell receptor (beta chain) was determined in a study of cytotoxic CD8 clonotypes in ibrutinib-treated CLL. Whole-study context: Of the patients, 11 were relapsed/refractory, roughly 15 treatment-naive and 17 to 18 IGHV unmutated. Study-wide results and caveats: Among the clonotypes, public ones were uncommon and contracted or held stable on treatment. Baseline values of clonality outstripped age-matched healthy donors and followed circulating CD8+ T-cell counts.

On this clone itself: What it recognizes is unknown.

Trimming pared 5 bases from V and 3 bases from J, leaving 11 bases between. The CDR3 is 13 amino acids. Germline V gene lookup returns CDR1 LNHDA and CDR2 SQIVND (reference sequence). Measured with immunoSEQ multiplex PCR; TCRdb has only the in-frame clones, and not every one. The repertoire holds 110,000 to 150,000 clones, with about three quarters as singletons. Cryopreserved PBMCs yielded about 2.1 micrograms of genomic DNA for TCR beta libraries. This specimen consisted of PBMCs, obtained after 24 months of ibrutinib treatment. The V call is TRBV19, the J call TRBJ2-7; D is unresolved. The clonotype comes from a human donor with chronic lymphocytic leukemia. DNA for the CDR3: TGTGCCAGTAGTGCCCCCGAGCTCTACGAGCAGTACTTC. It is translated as CASSAPELYEQYF. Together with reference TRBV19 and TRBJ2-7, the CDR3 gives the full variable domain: DGGITQSPKYLFRKEGQNVTLSCEQNLNHDAMYWYRQDPGQGLRLIYYSQIVNDFQKGDIAEGYSVSREKKESFPLTVTSAQKNPTAFYLCASSAPELYEQYFGPGTRLTVT.